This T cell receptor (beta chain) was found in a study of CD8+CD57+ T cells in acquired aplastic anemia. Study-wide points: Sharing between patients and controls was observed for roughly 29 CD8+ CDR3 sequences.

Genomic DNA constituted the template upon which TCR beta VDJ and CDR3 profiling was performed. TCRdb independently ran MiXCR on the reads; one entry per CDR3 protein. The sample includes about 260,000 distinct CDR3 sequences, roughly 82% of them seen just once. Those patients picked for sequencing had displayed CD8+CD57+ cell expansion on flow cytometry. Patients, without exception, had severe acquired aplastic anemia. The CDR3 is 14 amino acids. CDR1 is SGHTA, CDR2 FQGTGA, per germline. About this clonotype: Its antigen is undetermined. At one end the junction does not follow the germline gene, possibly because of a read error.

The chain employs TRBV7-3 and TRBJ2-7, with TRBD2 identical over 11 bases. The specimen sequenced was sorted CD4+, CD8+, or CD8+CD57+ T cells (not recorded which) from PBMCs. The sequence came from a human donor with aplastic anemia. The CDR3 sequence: CASSPWTSGCDEQF. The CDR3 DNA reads TGTGCCAGCAGCCCCTGGACTAGCGGGTGTGATGAGCAGTTC.